The 17 T cell receptor beta chains given below trace back to one sample, sequenced in a study of blood T cells in healthy people across ages. Using a J-beta primer mix together with a sample-barcoded 5' primer, a second PCR was run for roughly 6 to 12 cycles. Using its own MiXCR run on the 5' RACE reads, TCRdb lists one record per CDR3 protein. The repertoire holds 700,000 to 850,000 distinct CDR3 sequences, with under 40% as singletons. The sample was blood. The source is a man younger than 30 in good health.

This clonotype has ten or more counts. This chain joins TRBV12-3 or TRBV12-4 and TRBJ1-2, with 9 positions matching TRBD1. The V segment lost 5 bases and the J segment 8 bases; nucleotides outside the gene matches: 3. This CDR3 spans 12 amino acids. CDR3 bases: TGTGCCAGCAGTACGGGACAGGGCGGCTACACCTTC. Amino acid sequence: CASSTGQGGYTF.

In this sample, this clonotype turned up a few times. The chain recombines TRBV10-2 with TRBJ2-5, with D uncertain. Trimming removed 3 bases at V and 2 bases at J, with 16 bases between. Germline CDR1 and CDR2: WSHSY and SAAADI. The CDR3 is made up of 16 amino acids. The CDR3: CASSDRPWWGQETQYF. The CDR3 nucleotides are TGCGCCAGCAGTGACAGGCCATGGTGGGGTCAAGAGACCCAGTACTTC.

This clonotype showed up many times. The rearrangement joins TRBV4-2 to TRBJ2-5; 7 positions agree with TRBD2. Unmatched junction bases numbered 3, after V lost 0 bases and J lost 2 bases. Germline V CDR1 and CDR2: LGHNA, YNFKEQ. This CDR3 contains 15 residues. The CDR3 nucleotides are TGTGCCAGCAGCCAAGAAGCTAGCGGTCAAGAGACCCAGTACTTC. Translated, it gives CASSQEASGQETQYF.

This clonotype turned up a few times. The chain links TRBV5-1 to TRBJ2-3, with 7 bases fitting TRBD2. Trimming cost V 3 bases and J 4 bases; bases outside gene matches: 11. Germline CDR1 is SGHRS and CDR2 is YFSETQ. This CDR3 contains 16 residues. Here the CDR3 DNA reads TGCGCCAGCAGCTCCCGACTAGCCCTGGGGGCAGATACGCAGTATTTT. Its translation: CASSSRLALGADTQYF.

The chain has TRBV7-6 and TRBJ2-1, with TRBD1 as a possible D gene (6 bases). The J call may be faulty, since TRBJ2-7 better matches the DNA end. CDR3 size: 14 residues. The V gene's germline CDR1 is SGHVS and CDR2 FNYEAQ. The CDR3 DNA follows: TGTGCCAGCAGCCGCAATACAGGGTACAATGAGCAGTACTTC. It codes for CASSRNTGYNEQYF.

This clonotype was counted at least ten times. The chain couples TRBV6-2 or TRBV6-3 to TRBJ2-3; D is undetermined. The CDR3 has 13 residues. Germline V gene data show CDR1 as MNHEY and CDR2 as SVGEGT. Trimming took off 7 bases at V and 6 bases at J, with 14 bases between the two ends. The CDR3 nucleotides are TGTGCCAGCACCTCGCCGGCGTGGGATACGCAGTATTTT. This codes for CASTSPAWDTQYF.

On this clonotype: Mismatch with germline at one junction end may stem from a read error. V is TRBV7-9 and J is TRBJ1-2; TRBD1 agrees at 12 bases. Looked up from germline, CDR1 is SEHNR and CDR2 is FQNEAQ (reference sequence). The CDR3 is made up of 15 amino acids. CDR3 protein: CAGSQTGQGADGYTF. The CDR3, as DNA: TGTGCCGGCAGCCAGACGGGACAGGGGGCAGATGGCTACACCTTC.

This chain's CDR3 is CASSLYQGHQPQHF. The CDR3 DNA reads TGTGCCAGCAGCTTGTACCAGGGGCATCAGCCCCAGCATTTT. The rearrangement uses TRBV5-6 and TRBJ1-5; tentative D call: TRBD1 (6 bases). Germline V lookup: CDR1 SGHDT, CDR2 YYEEEE. V was pared by 1 base and J by 5 bases, with 10 bases between. This CDR3 has 14 amino acids.

This clonotype has only a few counts. The rearrangement links TRBV2 to TRBJ2-1; 7 bases are shared with TRBD2. Germline V gene lookup returns CDR1 SNHLY and CDR2 FYNNEI. V was pared by 4 bases and J by 4 bases, with 7 bases of the junction left unmatched. The CDR3 sequence is 15 residues long. The DNA for the CDR3 is TGTGCCAGCAGTGTTGAAACGGGGGGATACAATGAGCAGTTCTTC. This translates into CASSVETGGYNEQFF.

The chain employs TRBV12-3 or TRBV12-4 and TRBJ1-6; 7 bases fit TRBD1. The V segment lost 3 bases and the J segment 5 bases; nucleotides outside the gene matches: 7. The CDR3 has 16 amino acids. CDR3 sequence reads: CASSFRGEGNNSPLHF. The CDR3 DNA reads TGTGCCAGCAGTTTCAGGGGGGAGGGGAATAATTCACCCCTCCACTTT.

This clonotype was recorded a few times. The rearrangement uses TRBV27 and TRBJ2-1; D is unresolved. The germline V gene has CDR1 MNHEY and CDR2 SMNVEV (reference sequence). V was pared by 5 bases and J by 6 bases, with 17 bases between. This CDR3 region has 15 residues. CDR3 sequence: CASSPRVGSRNEQFF. CDR3 nucleotide sequence: TGTGCCAGCAGTCCTAGGGTGGGTTCCCGCAATGAGCAGTTCTTC.

The genes are TRBV6-1 and TRBJ2-7, with D perhaps being TRBD1 or TRBD2 (5 bases each). CDR3 length equals 15 residues. V lost 1 base and J lost 3, with 13 bases in between. Germline CDR1 is MNHNS and CDR2 is SASEGT. CDR3 in DNA: TGTGCCAGCAGTGAAGTTGGGGGTATGATCTACGAGCAGTACTTC. Residues: CASSEVGGMIYEQYF.

This clonotype was recorded a few times. The chain carries TRBV12-3 or TRBV12-4 and TRBJ1-4, with TRBD1 identical over 10 bases. The CDR3 sequence is 14 residues long. Unmatched junction bases numbered 2, after V lost 4 bases and J lost 6 bases. The CDR3 DNA reads as TGTGCCAGCAGTTCGGGACAGGGGTATGAAAAACTGTTTTTT. This gives the protein CASSSGQGYEKLFF.

This clonotype was found many times. This chain connects TRBV4-2 to TRBJ1-2, with a tentative D call TRBD1 (5 bases). This CDR3 contains 13 residues. Germline CDR1 is LGHNA and CDR2 is YNFKEQ. V lost 0 bases to trimming and J lost 6 bases, with 8 bases between them. The CDR3 loop reads CASSQDRDDGYTF. CDR3 bases: TGTGCCAGCAGCCAAGACAGGGACGATGGCTACACCTTC.

The rearrangement joins TRBV7-2 to TRBJ1-2, with D unresolved. Trimming stripped 2 bases from V and 8 bases from J, with 18 bases between. Germline CDR1 is SGHTA and CDR2 is FQGNSA. The CDR3 covers 15 residues. The CDR3 protein is CASSLLSGTNPGYTF. CDR3 sequence (DNA): TGTGCCAGCAGCTTATTATCCGGCACCAACCCAGGCTACACCTTC.

This clonotype was recorded a few times. The chain is built from TRBV6-5 and TRBJ1-1; D uncertain. The V and J ends lost 1 base and 5 bases respectively, with 8 bases between them. Germline CDR1 reads MNHEY; CDR2 reads SVGAGI. This CDR3 region has 13 residues. The CDR3 nucleotides are TGTGCCAGCAGTTACTTCGGGAGAACTGAAGCTTTCTTT. Translated, it gives CASSYFGRTEAFF.

This clonotype was seen only a few times. This may arise from a read error, as a much more abundant clone is one base away. The rearrangement links TRBV12-3 or TRBV12-4 to TRBJ2-1; 10 bases are a match to TRBD2. CDR3 length: 14 amino acids. Trimming at V came to 5 bases and at J to 8 bases, leaving 6 bases not matched to a gene. CDR3 coding DNA: TGTGCCAGCAGTGCTAGCGGGAGTTTCCATGAGCAGTTCTTC. As protein: CASSASGSFHEQFF.